A single sample gave rise to the 22 T cell receptor beta chains below, sequenced in a study of T cell responses to AZD1222 COVID-19 vaccine. This table comes from immunoSEQ multiplex PCR, and its TCRdb copy is limited to in-frame clones, with some not included. In the table there are some 170,000 clones, roughly nine tenths of which are singletons. Sequenced here: peripheral blood, sampled 28 days after the second AZD1222 dose. These receptors were collected from an adult who received the AZD1222 COVID-19 vaccine.

The chain links TRBV6-6 to TRBJ1-1; a weak D match, TRBD1 (6 bases). With 5 bases removed from V and 3 bases from J, the gap between germline ends came to 19 bases. The length of the CDR3 is 16 residues. Germline values: CDR1 MNHNY, CDR2 SVGAGI (reference sequence). CDR3 region: CASSPQGPRIDTEAFF. Written as DNA, the CDR3 is TGTGCCAGCAGTCCTCAGGGGCCGAGGATCGACACTGAAGCTTTCTTT.

The chain is built from TRBV5-1 and TRBJ2-4, with D unresolved. V lost 3 bases, J lost 0 bases, and 10 bases lay in between. CDR1 SGHRS and CDR2 YFSETQ come from the germline V gene. This CDR3 is 15 amino acids long. The CDR3 nucleotides are TGCGCCAGCAGCTCCGGAAGCAGAGCCAAAAACATTCAGTACTTC. Protein product: CASSSGSRAKNIQYF.

This rearrangement joins TRBV7-9 to TRBJ2-5; no clear D. This CDR3 is 14 amino acids long. CDR1 SEHNR and CDR2 FQNEAQ come from the germline V gene (reference sequence). Trimming pared 1 base from V and 1 base from J, leaving 7 bases between. Here the CDR3 reads CASSLVNSQETQYF. DNA for the CDR3: TGTGCCAGCAGCTTAGTAAACAGCCAAGAGACCCAGTACTTC.

CDR3 nucleotides: TGTGCCAGCTCACCGCTGACAGGCACCATAGGGACTGAAGCTTTCTTT. It encodes CASSPLTGTIGTEAFF. The rearrangement links TRBV18 to TRBJ1-1; D may be TRBD1 (6 bases). The V end lost 3 bases, the J end lost 5 bases, and 19 bases lay between the germline ends. Germline V gene sequence: CDR1 KGHSH, CDR2 LQKENI. The CDR3 contains 16 residues.

Of note for this clone: The sample holds other DNA sequences that translate to the same CDR3. The chain employs TRBV20-1 and TRBJ1-1; D remains unclear. The CDR3 is made up of 11 amino acids. The germline V gene encodes CDR1 DFQATT and CDR2 SNEGSKA (reference sequence). V lost 1 base, J lost 1 base, and 1 base lay in between. The DNA for the CDR3 is TGCAGTGCTAGAGGGAACACTGAAGCTTTCTTT. The encoded protein is CSARGNTEAFF.

The table lists this clone with a count of one. The V and J genes are TRBV11-2 and TRBJ2-7; D gene ambiguous. The germline gives CDR1 SGHAT, CDR2 FQNNGV. The CDR3 has 13 amino acids. Trimming cost V 3 bases and J 2 bases, with 8 bases left between them. In DNA form, the CDR3 reads TGTGCCAGCAGCTTTGGCAGACCCTACGAGCAGTACTTC. Translated, it gives CASSFGRPYEQYF.

This clone was picked up one time. The chain uses TRBV19 and TRBJ1-5, with a weak D call TRBD1 (6 bases). Trimming stripped 3 bases from V and 0 bases from J, with 15 bases between. The CDR3 is 17 residues long. Germline V gives CDR1 LNHDA, CDR2 SQIVND (reference sequence). The CDR3 DNA reads as TGTGCCAGTAGTATGAAGGGGGGCCCTTATAGCAATCAGCCCCAGCATTTT. Protein: CASSMKGGPYSNQPQHF.

This chain links TRBV18 with TRBJ2-1; 7 positions match TRBD2. CDR3 length equals 14 residues. With 1 base clipped from V and 3 bases from J, the junction kept 0 bases outside the gene matches. Per germline, CDR1 KGHSH and CDR2 LQKENI. CDR3 amino acids: CASSPRTSYNEQFF. In DNA, the CDR3 is TGTGCCAGCTCACCACGGACTAGCTACAATGAGCAGTTCTTC.

The gene calls are TRBV5-8 and TRBJ1-1, with 12 nucleotides matching TRBD1. CDR1 SGHTS and CDR2 YDEGEE come from the germline V gene. The CDR3 is 16 residues long. The trim removed 4 bases at V and 5 bases at J, leaving 9 bases unmatched. This CDR3 reads CASSPGQGAAGTEAFF. DNA for the CDR3: TGTGCCAGCAGCCCGGGACAGGGGGCCGCAGGGACTGAAGCTTTCTTT.

The chain joins TRBV19 to TRBJ1-1; D might be TRBD1 (6 bases). Germline values: CDR1 LNHDA, CDR2 SQIVND (reference sequence). This CDR3 region has 11 residues. V lost 6 bases to trimming and J lost 4 bases, with 6 bases between them. The chain's CDR3 is CASRQGTEAFF. The CDR3 DNA is TGTGCCAGTAGACAGGGCACTGAAGCTTTCTTT.

The chain has TRBV3-1 (or the pseudogene TRBV3-2) and TRBJ2-5, with D tentatively TRBD2 (5 bases). V lost 0 bases to trimming and J lost 5 bases, with 10 bases between them. Germline V gene data show CDR1 as LGHDT and CDR2 as YNNKEL (reference sequence). CDR3 length: 14 residues. CDR3 coding DNA: TGTGCCAGCAGCCAAGACCCTAGCCGCGAGACCCAGTACTTC. This translates into CASSQDPSRETQYF.

The chain joins TRBV9 to TRBJ1-3, with TRBD1 matching 9 bases. Unmatched junction bases numbered 3, after V lost 4 bases and J lost 1 base. There are 15 residues in the CDR3. Germline-derived CDR1 and CDR2 are SGDLS and YYNGEE. CDR3 bases: TGTGCCAGCAGCCGGACAGGGGAATCTGGAAACACCATATATTTT. Protein: CASSRTGESGNTIYF. Looking up the rest from reference TRBV9 and TRBJ1-3 gives the full variable domain: DSGVTQTPKHLITATGQRVTLRCSPRSGDLSVYWYQQSLDQGLQFLIQYYNGEERAKGNILERFSAQQFPDLHSELNLSSLELGDSALYFCASSRTGESGNTIYFGEGSWLTVV.

The V and J genes are TRBV5-1 and TRBJ1-2, with D possibly matching TRBD1 (5 bases). The germline V gene encodes CDR1 SGHRS and CDR2 YFSETQ. The CDR3 contains 14 residues. V was cut by 4 bases and J by 0 bases, with 10 bases left in between. CDR3 region: CASSRTGANYGYTF. DNA of the CDR3: TGCGCCAGCAGCCGTACAGGCGCTAACTATGGCTACACCTTC.

The chain has TRBV19 and TRBJ1-1; TRBD1 might be the D (5 bases). Germline CDR1 reads LNHDA; CDR2 reads SQIVND (reference sequence). With 7 bases removed from V and 7 bases from J, the gap between germline ends came to 16 bases. CDR3 length: 13 amino acids. For the CDR3, the DNA is TGTGCCAGTACGCTCCAGGGAGACGGTGAAGCTTTCTTT. It codes for CASTLQGDGEAFF.

This chain links TRBV18 with TRBJ2-7; TRBD1 might be the D (5 bases). Germline V gene lookup returns CDR1 KGHSH and CDR2 LQKENI. The CDR3 runs to 15 residues. V dropped 2 bases and J dropped 5 bases, with 16 bases sitting between them. The CDR3: CASSPGFQGINEQYF. The DNA of the CDR3 is TGTGCCAGCTCACCAGGCTTCCAGGGTATTAACGAGCAGTACTTC.

The chain joins TRBV27 to TRBJ1-2; the D gene is possibly TRBD1 (5 bases). V lost 5 bases and J lost 5, with 21 bases in between. The CDR3 contains 16 residues. CDR1 and CDR2 (germline): MNHEY, SMNVEV (reference sequence). The CDR3 spells CASSQSPWDRGYGYTF. The CDR3 region has the DNA TGTGCCAGCAGTCAAAGTCCTTGGGACCGAGGATATGGCTACACCTTC.

The chain has TRBV6-6 and TRBJ1-2; the D gene is possibly TRBD1 (6 bases). Trimming stripped 2 bases from V and 4 bases from J, with 17 bases between. CDR1 and CDR2 from the germline V gene are MNHNY and SVGAGI (reference sequence). CDR3 length: 16 residues. The CDR3 loop is CASSYEHGGRGYGYTF. CDR3 sequence (DNA): TGTGCCAGCAGTTACGAGCACGGGGGGCGGGGCTATGGCTACACCTTC.

The rearrangement joins TRBV7-9 to TRBJ2-3, with D possibly matching TRBD1 (5 bases). Trimming shortened V by 3 bases and J by 7 bases, and 11 bases separated the two germline ends. CDR1 is SEHNR and CDR2 is FQNEAQ in the germline V gene (reference sequence). The CDR3 is 13 residues long. CDR3 in DNA: TGTGCCAGCAGCTTTCAATCAGGGAATACGCAGTATTTT. Its translation is CASSFQSGNTQYF.

This clone was picked up one time. The J gene is TRBJ2-2, the V gene TRBV4-2, with TRBD2 matching 8 bases. This CDR3 is 17 amino acids long. CDR1 and CDR2 from the germline V gene are LGHNA and YNFKEQ. V lost 2 bases and J lost 4; bases outside the gene matches: 9. As DNA, the CDR3 is TGTGCCAGCAGCCAAAATCGGGCGGGGGGAATCACCGGGGAGCTGTTTTTT. Amino acids: CASSQNRAGGITGELFF.

The gene calls are TRBV3-1 (or the pseudogene TRBV3-2) and TRBJ2-7; D tentatively reads TRBD1 or TRBD2 (6 bases each). The CDR3 is 14 amino acids. From germline, CDR1 is LGHDT and CDR2 YNNKEL (reference sequence). Trimming stripped 4 bases from V and 3 bases from J, with 13 bases between. CDR3 protein: CASSRLGGGYEQYF. In DNA form, the CDR3 reads TGTGCCAGCAGCCGTTTAGGAGGGGGCTACGAGCAGTACTTC.

CDR3 DNA sequence: TGTGCCAGCTCACCCCAGGGAAGTTCGGATCAGCCCCAGCATTTT. Its translation: CASSPQGSSDQPQHF. This chain links TRBV18 with TRBJ1-5; D possibly corresponds to TRBD1 (5 bases). The CDR3 extends over 15 amino acids. Germline CDR1 is KGHSH and CDR2 is LQKENI. V shed 3 bases and J shed 5 bases, with 14 bases lying between them. Using reference TRBV18 and TRBJ1-5 for the parts outside the CDR3, the full variable domain is NAGVMQNPRHLVRRRGQEARLRCSPMKGHSHVYWYRQLPEEGLKFMVYLQKENIIDESGMPKERFSAEFPKEGPSILRIQQVVRGDSAAYFCASSPQGSSDQPQHFGDGTRLSIL.

The chain has TRBV11-2 and TRBJ1-2, with D tentatively TRBD1 (6 bases). Trimming took off 5 bases at V and 7 bases at J, with 17 bases between the two ends. Germline loops: CDR1 SGHAT, CDR2 FQNNGV. The CDR3 runs to 14 residues. The CDR3 region has the DNA TGTGCCAGCAGCAGAACAACAGGGCCTCTTGGCTACACCTTC. Its translation: CASSRTTGPLGYTF. Using reference TRBV11-2 and TRBJ1-2 for the parts outside the CDR3, the full variable domain is EAGVAQSPRYKIIEKRQSVAFWCNPISGHATLYWYQQILGQGPKLLIQFQNNGVVDDSQLPKDRFSAERLKGVDSTLKIQPAKLEDSAVYLCASSRTTGPLGYTFGSGTRLTVV.